One and the same sample provided the 9 T cell receptor beta chains below, sequenced in a study of cytomegalovirus exposure and HLA in healthy donors listed by TCRdb under 2017. The library was obtained by the immunoSEQ multiplex PCR assay. The multiplex PCR relied on a mix of 60 forward primers for TCR Vbeta segments and 13 reverse primers for TCR Jbeta segments. TCRdb carries this immuneACCESS record with in-frame sequences only. Its versions omit some clonotypes, under half of them owing to an unresolved V gene in the studies checked, with the rest unexplained. This sample is represented by 150,000 or so clones; roughly 73% of them were singletons. 1.5% to 2% of the sample rests with the top ten. Sequenced input: PBMCs. The source of these receptors is a woman aged 18-29 years in good health and CMV-seronegative.

The V call is TRBV28, the J call TRBJ2-5; a weak D match, TRBD2 (5 bases). Trimming shortened V by 3 bases and J by 2 bases, and 10 bases separated the two germline ends. Looked up from germline, CDR1 is MDHEN and CDR2 is SYDVKM. The CDR3 is 14 amino acids. CDR3 amino acids: CASSFEGWQETQYF. Written as DNA, the CDR3 is TGTGCCAGCAGTTTCGAGGGTTGGCAAGAGACCCAGTACTTC.

In its sample, this clone ranks as medium-sized. This chain connects TRBV28 to TRBJ1-1; D ambiguous. V was shortened by 1 base and J by 1 base, with 7 bases between the two germline ends. The CDR3 covers 14 residues. CDR1 is MDHEN and CDR2 is SYDVKM in the germline V gene. The DNA for the CDR3 is TGTGCCAGCAGTTTATTTGCCAGGAACACTGAAGCTTTCTTT. Protein: CASSLFARNTEAFF.

The rearrangement uses TRBV5-1 and TRBJ1-4, with 8 bases identical to TRBD1. The germline CDR1 and CDR2 sequences are SGHRS and YFSETQ. V gave up 2 bases and J gave up 3 bases; unmatched junction bases: 6. This CDR3 has 16 residues. The CDR3 is CASSFKTGGPNEKLFF. Here the CDR3 DNA reads TGCGCCAGCAGCTTTAAAACAGGGGGTCCTAATGAAAAACTGTTTTTT.

As regards this clone: Other DNA sequences in the sample encode the same CDR3. J is TRBJ1-1 and V is TRBV5-1; 7 nucleotides line up with TRBD1. This CDR3 is 12 amino acids long. The V gene's germline CDR1 is SGHRS and CDR2 YFSETQ. V gave up 3 bases and J gave up 4 bases; unmatched junction bases: 0. The CDR3 DNA is TGCGCCAGCAGCTACAGGGGCACTGAAGCTTTCTTT. This sequence encodes CASSYRGTEAFF.

The V gene is TRBV6-5, the J gene TRBJ2-2; 8 bases match TRBD1. This CDR3 has 15 residues. Looked up from germline, CDR1 is MNHEY and CDR2 is SVGAGI. V lost 8 bases, J lost 6 bases, and 11 bases stayed unmatched. CDR3 DNA: TGTGCCAGCCATCCGTCAGGGGGCGCCTCCGGGGAGCTGTTTTTT. Translated, it gives CASHPSGGASGELFF.

A few counts support this clone. Sequence at one end of the junction differs from germline and may be a read error. The genes are TRBV7-8 and TRBJ2-5; TRBD2 matches at 7 bases. Germline V CDR1 and CDR2: SGHVS, FQNEAQ. The CDR3 runs 14 residues. CDR3 sequence: CASSGGDGQEAQYF. CDR3 nucleotides: TGTGCCAGCAGCGGGGGGGACGGTCAAGAGGCCCAGTACTTC.

This clone has only one observation. V gene TRBV27 combines with J gene TRBJ1-2, with 9 bases matching TRBD1. V lost 4 bases, J lost 4 bases, and 7 bases stayed unmatched. The CDR3 has 15 residues. The V gene's germline CDR1 is MNHEY and CDR2 SMNVEV (reference sequence). The CDR3 nucleotides are TGTGCCAGCAGTTCCGGACAGGGGCTCGGCTATGGCTACACCTTC. Translating gives CASSSGQGLGYGYTF.

The genes are TRBV27 and TRBJ2-5, with 7 positions matching TRBD1. This CDR3 contains 15 residues. The J segment lost 2 bases and the V segment lost 5 bases, leaving 8 bases of the junction unmatched. Germline values: CDR1 MNHEY, CDR2 SMNVEV (reference sequence). This CDR3 reads CASSPLQGMQETQYF. CDR3 DNA: TGTGCCAGCAGTCCCCTACAGGGGATGCAAGAGACCCAGTACTTC.

The V gene is TRBV28, the J gene TRBJ1-2; no clear D. Germline V CDR1 and CDR2: MDHEN, SYDVKM. The CDR3 is 13 residues long. V shed 3 bases and J shed 0 bases, with 5 bases lying between them. This CDR3 reads CASSLAANYGYTF. As DNA, the CDR3 is TGTGCCAGCAGTTTGGCAGCTAACTATGGCTACACCTTC.